The subject of this entry is one T cell receptor beta chain. The target antigen is unknown. The record originates from a study of shared clonotypes between healthy human individuals. Overall study findings and caveats: Though the depth was large, rarefaction showed that sorted-subset sequencing was incomplete. Naive CD4 clonotypes overlapped across a handful of donors at about 5%.

Some clones are missing from TCRdb's copy, which holds only in-frame ones; the method was immunoSEQ multiplex PCR. The repertoire holds a few hundred thousand clones, less than 85% seen once, with 10% in the top ten. The CDR3 runs 13 residues. The germline gives CDR1 MNHEY, CDR2 SVGAGI. V gave up 7 bases and J gave up 1 base, with 10 bases separating them. CD4+ cell separation produced CD45RA+ naive and CD45RA-negative memory subsets. Sample: memory CD4+ T cells sorted from blood. Specified subset: CD45RA-negative fraction. J is TRBJ2-5 and V is TRBV6-5, with D perhaps given as TRBD1 or TRBD2 (5 bases each). The sequence came from a man younger than 45 in good health. CDR3 loop: CASKWGIQETQYF. In nucleotides, the CDR3 is TGTGCCAGCAAGTGGGGGATCCAAGAGACCCAGTACTTC.